This T cell receptor (beta chain) was sequenced in a study of blood T cell repertoires in COVID-19. Study overall: Nucleic acid was either cDNA or gDNA, and it came from T cells, B-cell-depleted T cells, or PBMCs.

The V gene's germline CDR1 is SEHNR and CDR2 FQNEAQ (reference sequence). V shed 6 bases, J shed 9 bases, and the junction held 13 bases outside the gene matches. This CDR3 has 15 residues. Study members were between about 18 and 95 years old and lived in some 26 US regions. Which cohort a participant joined came from the clinical history participants gave. Original data processing: Amplification of reference gene primers provided the estimated nucleated cell counts. Assay used: immunoSEQ multiplex PCR; TCRdb lists only in-frame clones, some missing. The V and J calls and clone size are taken from that table; D and trimming were inferred from the DNA. This table holds approximately 260,000 clones, roughly 80% found once.

This clonotype was obtained from a man aged 25-40 years with acute COVID-19. The specimen sequenced was PBMCs or T cells enriched from blood (not recorded which). This chain joins TRBV7-9 and TRBJ2-1, with TRBD1 identical over 8 bases. In nucleotides, the CDR3 is TGTGCCAGCAGTTCTCCGACAGGGGAAGGGATTGAGCAGTTCTTC. This encodes CASSSPTGEGIEQFF.